The clone carrying this TCR beta chain was seen only a few times. The antigen remains undetermined. The sample comes from a study of T-cell memory formation after mild COVID-19. Study findings and constraints: Detection of some responders pre-infection suggested pre-existing cross-reactive memory T cells participated.

Using constant-segment primers, 5'RACE produced TCR alpha and TCR beta cDNA libraries carrying sample barcodes and UMIs. TCRdb redid the calling of the 5' RACE reads with MiXCR, one entry per CDR3 protein. The sample has around 450,000 distinct CDR3 sequences, around 20% seen once. The CDR3 extends over 12 amino acids. V was shortened by 8 bases and J by 12 bases, with 17 bases between the two germline ends. Looked up from germline, CDR1 is MNHNS and CDR2 is SASEGT. The rearrangement joins TRBV6-1 to TRBJ2-1, with D hard to call. The clonotype was recovered from an adult woman who had mild COVID-19 (a few samples of this study predate the infection). Cell type and time point are not known. Sequencing used PBMCs or a T cell subset sorted from them (not recorded which). CDR3 DNA sequence: TGTGCCAGCGGGCTTGGACCACGTAGGCAGTTCTTC. Its translation: CASGLGPRRQFF.